The 26 T cell receptor beta chains in this list originate from one sample, sequenced in a study of shared clonotypes between healthy human individuals. TCRdb's copy holds only in-frame clones and misses some; the assay was immunoSEQ multiplex PCR. Of 2 million to 3 million clones in the sample, around 94% are singletons; the top ten hold over 0.12%. What was sequenced was naive CD4+ T cells sorted from blood. Specified subset: CD45RA+ positively selected. Every receptor here comes from a man younger than 35 in good health.

This rearrangement joins TRBV28 to TRBJ1-6; TRBD1 matches at 8 bases. Germline assignment: CDR1 MDHEN and CDR2 SYDVKM. This CDR3 contains 17 residues. The trim removed 6 bases at V and 7 bases at J, leaving 14 bases unmatched. The CDR3 spells CASSPGILTGANSPLHF. CDR3 DNA sequence: TGTGCCAGCAGCCCGGGAATCCTGACAGGGGCAAATTCACCCCTCCACTTT.

The chain employs TRBV4-1 and TRBJ1-1, with D unclear. This CDR3 comprises 14 residues. Per the germline V gene, CDR1 is MGHRA and CDR2 is YSYEKL. V gave up 1 base and J gave up 5 bases, with 11 bases separating them. As DNA, the CDR3 is TGCGCCAGCAGCCAAGGGGCCAGTGAGACTGAAGCTTTCTTT. Its translation is CASSQGASETEAFF.

The chain combines TRBV19 with TRBJ2-1; D not certain. This CDR3 spans 15 amino acids. Per germline, CDR1 LNHDA and CDR2 SQIVND (reference sequence). V was cut by 6 bases and J by 9 bases, with 21 bases left in between. The CDR3 loop reads CASSSRHAAHGEQFF. The CDR3 bases are TGTGCCAGTAGCTCCCGACACGCCGCACACGGTGAGCAGTTCTTC. Full variable domain (rest looked up from reference TRBV19 and TRBJ2-1): DGGITQSPKYLFRKEGQNVTLSCEQNLNHDAMYWYRQDPGQGLRLIYYSQIVNDFQKGDIAEGYSVSREKKESFPLTVTSAQKNPTAFYLCASSSRHAAHGEQFFGPGTRLTVL.

This clone was seen a single time. J is TRBJ2-1 and V is TRBV5-8, with 11 nucleotides matching TRBD2. This CDR3 has 16 residues. Germline values: CDR1 SGHTS, CDR2 YDEGEE. The V segment lost 0 bases and the J segment 4 bases; nucleotides outside the gene matches: 3. CDR3 sequence reads: CASSLGGTSGYNEQFF. The CDR3 DNA sequence: TGTGCCAGCAGCTTGGGCGGGACTAGCGGATACAATGAGCAGTTCTTC.

The chain has TRBV28 and TRBJ1-3; D might be TRBD1 (5 bases). Germline CDR1 is MDHEN and CDR2 is SYDVKM. The CDR3 is 15 residues long. The V and J ends lost 6 bases and 0 bases respectively, with 12 bases between them. Here the CDR3 DNA reads TGTGCCAGCAGACGGCGGGGGTTCTCTGGAAACACCATATATTTT. This sequence encodes CASRRRGFSGNTIYF.

J is TRBJ1-3 and V is TRBV6-5, with D possibly matching TRBD1 (5 bases). This CDR3 is built from 14 residues. Germline CDR1 MNHEY, CDR2 SVGAGI. Trimming took 5 bases from V and 3 from J, leaving 11 bases between them. As DNA, the CDR3 is TGTGCCAGCAGTCCGACAGTAAATGGAAACACCATATATTTT. Amino acids: CASSPTVNGNTIYF.

V and J are TRBV7-9 and TRBJ2-5, with D possibly being TRBD2 (7 bases). CDR1 is SEHNR, CDR2 FQNEAQ, per germline (reference sequence). V was trimmed by 1 base and J by 5 bases, leaving 14 bases between them. The length of the CDR3 is 15 residues. CDR3: CASSLEGGRSETQYF. The CDR3 bases are TGTGCCAGCAGCTTAGAGGGGGGGCGGTCGGAGACCCAGTACTTC. Using reference TRBV7-9 and TRBJ2-5 for the parts outside the CDR3, the full variable domain is DTGVSQNPRHKITKRGQNVTFRCDPISEHNRLYWYRQTLGQGPEFLTYFQNEAQLEKSRLLSDRFSAERPKGSFSTLEIQRTEQGDSAMYLCASSLEGGRSETQYFGPGTRLLVL.

This clone was recorded only once. Other DNA variants within this sample encode the same CDR3. J is TRBJ2-1 and V is TRBV19; D remains ambiguous. CDR3 size: 14 residues. Germline CDR1 is LNHDA and CDR2 is SQIVND (reference sequence). The germline V and J ends were trimmed by 3 bases and 4 bases, with 10 bases remaining between them. The CDR3 DNA is TGTGCCAGTAGTATCCTCGGACCTTACAATGAGCAGTTCTTC. Amino acids: CASSILGPYNEQFF.

This chain connects TRBV6-5 to TRBJ2-3, with 8 bases fitting TRBD2. With 2 bases clipped from V and 9 bases from J, the junction kept 4 bases outside the gene matches. The CDR3 has 13 amino acids. Germline V gene data show CDR1 as MNHEY and CDR2 as SVGAGI. The CDR3 reads CASSYRRGATQYF. The CDR3 coding sequence is TGTGCCAGCAGTTACAGGCGGGGGGCGACGCAGTATTTT.

The V gene is TRBV14, the J gene TRBJ2-3; TRBD2 matches at 13 bases. CDR3 length equals 17 residues. The germline V gene encodes CDR1 SGHDN and CDR2 FVKESK. Trimming took 2 bases from V and 4 from J; bases not matched to a gene: 6. This CDR3 reads CASSQLGLAGNADTQYF. In DNA form, the CDR3 reads TGTGCCAGCAGCCAACTGGGACTAGCGGGAAACGCAGATACGCAGTATTTT.

The chain has TRBV7-9 and TRBJ2-1, with D perhaps TRBD2 (6 bases). The CDR3 has 12 residues. Germline V gives CDR1 SEHNR, CDR2 FQNEAQ (reference sequence). Trimming removed 6 bases from V and 8 bases from J, with 11 bases in between. CDR3 nucleotide sequence: TGTGCCAGCAGTTCCACTAGCTATGAGCAGTTCTTC. Translated, it gives CASSSTSYEQFF.

V gene TRBV6-1 combines with J gene TRBJ1-6; D unclear. CDR3 length: 13 residues. From germline, CDR1 is MNHNS and CDR2 SASEGT. V was trimmed by 10 bases and J by 4 bases, leaving 11 bases between them. The CDR3 nucleotides are TGTGCCATCCAAACTGCATATAATTCACCCCTCCACTTT. It specifies CAIQTAYNSPLHF.

The chain joins TRBV6-1 to TRBJ1-2; 12 positions match TRBD1. Germline values: CDR1 MNHNS, CDR2 SASEGT. The V segment lost 5 bases and the J segment 5 bases; nucleotides outside the gene matches: 6. The CDR3 length is 15 residues. CDR3 bases: TGTGCCAGCAGTACCGGGACAGGGGGCGGGTATGGCTACACCTTC. Its protein is CASSTGTGGGYGYTF.

The chain uses TRBV6-1 and TRBJ2-7; D not resolved. Trimming took off 0 bases at V and 3 bases at J, with 15 bases between the two ends. The CDR3 consists of 16 residues. The V gene's germline CDR1 is MNHNS and CDR2 SASEGT. The CDR3 bases are TGTGCCAGCAGTGAAGCGGCCGGAAGAACCCTCTACGAGCAGTACTTC. This gives the protein CASSEAAGRTLYEQYF.

The chain has TRBV2 and TRBJ1-1; tentatively, D is TRBD1 (5 bases). V shed 7 bases and J shed 4 bases, with 19 bases lying between them. Germline loops: CDR1 SNHLY, CDR2 FYNNEI. The CDR3 has 15 residues. For the CDR3, the DNA is TGTGCCAGCACCGGGGGGGAAGGCCGCGGCACTGAAGCTTTCTTT. Protein sequence: CASTGGEGRGTEAFF.

This chain joins TRBV6-6 and TRBJ2-7; D unclear. The CDR3 consists of 12 residues. The V end lost 6 bases, the J end lost 5 bases, and 11 bases lay between the germline ends. Per germline, CDR1 MNHNY and CDR2 SVGAGI (reference sequence). CDR3 protein: CASRRGNHEQYF. CDR3 nucleotides: TGTGCCAGCAGACGCGGCAATCACGAGCAGTACTTC.

The chain recombines TRBV7-9 with TRBJ2-7; D ambiguous. Trimming took off 4 bases at V and 3 bases at J, with 7 bases between the two ends. From germline, CDR1 is SEHNR and CDR2 FQNEAQ (reference sequence). The CDR3 extends over 12 amino acids. CDR3 region: CASSSGYYEQYF. The CDR3 nucleotides read TGTGCCAGCAGCTCAGGTTACTACGAGCAGTACTTC.

As regards this clone: Additional DNA sequences in this sample encode the identical CDR3. The chain links TRBV5-1 to TRBJ2-6; D is tentatively TRBD1 or TRBD2 (5 bases each). The CDR3 runs to 15 residues. Between the trimmed V and J ends, which lost 4 bases and 3 bases, there was a span of 11 bases. Germline V gene lookup returns CDR1 SGHRS and CDR2 YFSETQ. The chain's CDR3 is CASSAGGSGANVLTF. DNA for the CDR3: TGCGCCAGCAGCGCTGGGGGTAGTGGGGCCAACGTCCTGACTTTC. Looking up the rest from reference TRBV5-1 and TRBJ2-6 gives the full variable domain: KAGVTQTPRYLIKTRGQQVTLSCSPISGHRSVSWYQQTPGQGLQFLFEYFSETQRNKGNFPGRFSGRQFSNSRSEMNVSTLELGDSALYLCASSAGGSGANVLTFGAGSRLTVL.

V usage is TRBV9 and J usage is TRBJ1-1; D possibly corresponds to TRBD1 (5 bases). Per germline, CDR1 SGDLS and CDR2 YYNGEE. Trimming pared 0 bases from V and 4 bases from J, leaving 10 bases between. The CDR3 is 14 residues long. CDR3 in DNA: TGTGCCAGCAGCGTAGAGCAGGGAACCACTGAAGCTTTCTTT. It yields the protein CASSVEQGTTEAFF.

The chain links TRBV21-1 to TRBJ1-6. TRBV21-1 is a pseudogene locus. The CDR3 contains 17 residues. Here the CDR3 reads CASSKGEDSSYNSPLHF. In DNA form, the CDR3 reads TGTGCCAGCAGCAAAGGTGAGGATAGCTCCTATAATTCACCCCTCCACTTT.

J is TRBJ2-1 and V is TRBV9; 7 bases are a match to TRBD1. V lost 2 bases, J lost 2 bases, and 4 bases stayed unmatched. The CDR3 runs 15 residues. Per the germline V gene, CDR1 is SGDLS and CDR2 is YYNGEE. DNA for the CDR3: TGTGCCAGCAGCGTGGAAGGGGGCCCCTACAATGAGCAGTTCTTC. Encoded protein: CASSVEGGPYNEQFF.

The chain combines TRBV19 with TRBJ1-1, with D perhaps TRBD1 (6 bases). The CDR3 has 13 amino acids. CDR1 is LNHDA, CDR2 SQIVND, per germline (reference sequence). V was clipped by 6 bases and J by 7 bases, with 15 bases between them. Here the CDR3 DNA reads TGTGCCAGTAGGTTACAGGGTAAGGGTGAAGCTTTCTTT. Translation gives CASRLQGKGEAFF.

V gene TRBV28 combines with J gene TRBJ2-5; 7 positions match TRBD1. CDR3 length: 14 residues. From germline, CDR1 is MDHEN and CDR2 SYDVKM. Trimming removed 7 bases from V and 4 bases from J; junction bases left unmatched: 9. CDR3 coding DNA: TGTGCCAGCAAAACAGGGGCCCAGGGAGAGACCCAGTACTTC. Translating it yields CASKTGAQGETQYF.

V gene TRBV6-5 combines with J gene TRBJ1-5, with unresolved D. The CDR3 totals 11 residues. Trimming took off 7 bases at V and 4 bases at J, with 5 bases between the two ends. Germline V gene data show CDR1 as MNHEY and CDR2 as SVGAGI. CDR3 amino acids: CASKGNQPQHF. The DNA of the CDR3 is TGTGCCAGCAAAGGGAATCAGCCCCAGCATTTT.

The genes are TRBV21-1 and TRBJ2-7; whether TRBD2, the table's D call, matches the DNA was not checked. TRBV21-1 represents a pseudogene. The CDR3 loop spans 17 amino acids. The CDR3 loop is CASSKGAREAPSYEQYF. CDR3 sequence (DNA): TGTGCCAGCAGCAAAGGGGCGCGGGAGGCCCCCTCCTACGAGCAGTACTTC.

J is TRBJ1-2 and V is TRBV19, with no clear D. Germline lookup yields CDR1 LNHDA and CDR2 SQIVND (reference sequence). V lost 6 bases, J lost 10 bases, and 12 bases lay in between. This CDR3 is 11 amino acids long. This CDR3 reads CASREGILYTF. The CDR3 DNA sequence: TGTGCCAGTAGGGAGGGAATCCTCTACACCTTC.